Listed below are T cell receptor beta chains from one sample, sequenced in a study of EBV T-cell therapy then PD-1 blockade in nasopharyngeal carcinoma. Only in-frame clones appear in the TCRdb table, and some are missing; sequencing was by immunoSEQ multiplex PCR. The table records about 14,000 clones, around 84% of them present only once. Which antigens these TCRs recognize remains unknown. The sample here was CD8+ T cells from blood, taken around day 100 from a patient whose treatment included autologous EBV-specific T cells and nivolumab. These TCRs come from a man aged 40-49 years with nasopharyngeal carcinoma. CDR3s leave out the opening cysteine and the closing phenylalanine or tryptophan. The order of the fields is V gene, J gene, CDR3 protein.

>TRBV7-9|TRBJ2-2
ASSLAKSGYTGELF
>TRBV12-3/TRBV12-4|TRBJ1-2
ASSLGVGYT
>TRBV4-3|TRBJ2-3
ASSQRLAGTDTQY
>TRBV6-1|TRBJ2-7
ASSEADSSYEQY
>TRBV6-5|TRBJ1-2
ASRPGQGAYGYT
>TRBV2|TRBJ1-4
ASSKPSGGGGNEKLF
>TRBV15|TRBJ2-7
ATSQQGLSYEQY
>TRBV4-1|TRBJ2-1
ASSQRAESYNEQF
>TRBV15|TRBJ1-5
ATSRERDESGEGNQPQH
>TRBV6-5|TRBJ1-2
ASSYSAAHYGYT
>TRBV5-6|TRBJ1-2
ASSLWPAANGYT
>TRBV6-1|TRBJ1-2
ASSENGEGGNGYT
>TRBV30|TRBJ1-2
AWSSVGQGPYGYT
>TRBV4-1|TRBJ2-1
ASSRAKPGQGAGNEQF
>TRBV7-2|TRBJ2-7
ASSLSTGAKSYEQY
>TRBV6-2/TRBV6-3|TRBJ1-2
ASSSSRLMIDYGYT
>TRBV9|TRBJ2-2
ASTALGGELF
>TRBV2|TRBJ1-5
ASRGRGRQPQH
>TRBV4-1|TRBJ1-2
ASSQQGLPNYGYT
>TRBV4-1|TRBJ2-7
ASSQVDRADYEQY
>TRBV4-1|TRBJ2-5
ASSPEWAGGLQETQY
>TRBV2|TRBJ1-1
ASSDRPLANTEAF
>TRBV9|TRBJ2-7
ASSARLGGAYEQY
>TRBV4-3|TRBJ2-3
ASSQDLPSGGATQY
>TRBV11-3|TRBJ2-7
ASSFSQGDEQY
>TRBV5-4|TRBJ2-7
ASSGTEGPYEQY
>TRBV3-1/TRBV3-2|TRBJ2-1
ASSQGRLLSYNEQF
>TRBV9|TRBJ1-2
ASSPSERVYGYT
>TRBV13|TRBJ2-7
ASSMIGGRSYEQY
>TRBV6-5|TRBJ1-1
ATNKATVNTEAF
>TRBV11-2|TRBJ1-3
ASSLWGKDTIY
>TRBV9|TRBJ1-1
ASSPGTSTGTEAF
>TRBV11-2|TRBJ2-7
ASSLWAGEYEQY
>TRBV7-9|TRBJ2-1
ASSPLTGGGPWNEQF
>TRBV7-9|TRBJ1-2
ASNPWGTGGADGYT
>TRBV6-4|TRBJ2-6
ASSDSGGSGANVLT
>TRBV21-1|TRBJ2-7
ASVYEQY
>TRBV19|TRBJ1-6
ASTPGQGYNSPLH
>TRBV19|TRBJ2-7
ASSIANPLGAYEQY
>TRBV7-9|TRBJ1-6
ASSSTTVSSYNSPLH
>TRBV6-2/TRBV6-3|TRBJ1-6
ASSYSFHSPLH
>TRBV4-1|TRBJ2-7
ASSQDYYPYEQY
>TRBV9|TRBJ2-7
ASSAYGTVSEQY